The 20 T cell receptor beta chains in this list originate from one sample, sequenced in a study of type 1 and type 2 diabetes patients listed by TCRdb under 2016. TCRdb lists the instrument as Illumina MiSeq. For TCRbeta CDR3 amplification, the template was genomic DNA taken from the sorted T cell subsets. Multiplex PCR with 30 forward and 13 reverse primers amplified the TCRbeta CDR3 region. The public reads were reanalyzed by TCRdb: fastp trimming at Q25, MiXCR alignment, in-frame beta chains only. Each CDR3 protein gets just one entry, which takes the most common genes and DNA from the rows behind it. This sample comprises 250,000 to 300,000 distinct CDR3 sequences, around 47% of them detected only once. The top ten constitute about 13% of the sample. Input material: peripheral blood mononuclear cells (PBMCs). These receptors were obtained from a young man with type 2 diabetes.

This clonotype was seen only a few times. The genes are TRBV27 and TRBJ2-3; a possible D gene is TRBD2 (6 bases). V lost 11 bases and J 2 bases, leaving 8 bases between the germline ends. Germline V gene sequence: CDR1 MNHEY, CDR2 SMNVEV (reference sequence). The CDR3 is 11 residues long. In DNA form, the CDR3 reads TGTGCCGCGGGATACACAGATACGCAGTATTTT. Translating it yields CAAGYTDTQYF.

This clonotype appeared a few times. This chain joins TRBV12-3 or TRBV12-4 and TRBJ1-1; tentative D call: TRBD1 (6 bases). The V end lost 1 base, the J end lost 8 bases, and 14 bases lay between the germline ends. This CDR3 contains 14 residues. The CDR3 nucleotides read TGTGCCAGCAGTTTAGTTGTTGAGAGGGGGGAAGCTTTCTTT. The encoded protein is CASSLVVERGEAFF.

The chain carries TRBV5-6 and TRBJ1-1; 11 bases are shared with TRBD1. CDR3 length: 16 residues. V was clipped by 2 bases and J by 0 bases; unmatched bases: 3. Germline CDR1 is SGHDT and CDR2 is YYEEEE. For the CDR3, the DNA is TGTGCCAGCAGCTTCGGGACAGGGGGGGTGAACACTGAAGCTTTCTTT. Translation gives CASSFGTGGVNTEAFF.

The V and J genes are TRBV9 and TRBJ2-7, with D possibly matching TRBD2 (6 bases). Germline CDR1 and CDR2: SGDLS and YYNGEE. V was pared by 2 bases and J by 4 bases, with 13 bases between. The CDR3 sequence is 14 residues long. The CDR3 DNA reads as TGTGCCAGCAGCGTTGGGAGTGGGGGGTACGAGCAGTACTTC. This sequence encodes CASSVGSGGYEQYF.

The genes are TRBV5-1 and TRBJ1-2; D might be TRBD1 (5 bases). Per the germline V gene, CDR1 is SGHRS and CDR2 is YFSETQ. V lost 2 bases, J lost 7 bases, and 21 bases lay in between. CDR3 size: 16 residues. CDR3 in DNA: TGCGCCAGCAGCTTAGAATCTAGTCCAGGGATAAGTGGCTACACCTTC. Translation: CASSLESSPGISGYTF.

The genes are TRBV5-1 and TRBJ2-5; D may correspond to TRBD1 or TRBD2 (5 bases each). The CDR3 is 14 amino acids. V was shortened by 5 bases and J by 4 bases, with 15 bases between the two germline ends. Per the germline V gene, CDR1 is SGHRS and CDR2 is YFSETQ. Here the CDR3 reads CASSGGASLETQYF. The CDR3 bases are TGCGCCAGCAGTGGGGGAGCCTCCCTAGAGACCCAGTACTTC.

The V and J genes are TRBV7-9 and TRBJ2-7; 13 nucleotides agree with TRBD2. Germline V gene sequence: CDR1 SEHNR, CDR2 FQNEAQ (reference sequence). Trimming at V came to 3 bases and at J to 6 bases, leaving 5 bases not matched to a gene. This CDR3 has 15 residues. The CDR3 nucleotides read TGTGCCAGCAGCTTCAAGACTAGCGGGGGGAGCGAGCAGTACTTC. Amino acids: CASSFKTSGGSEQYF. Complete variable domain (other parts from reference TRBV7-9 and TRBJ2-7): DTGVSQNPRHKITKRGQNVTFRCDPISEHNRLYWYRQTLGQGPEFLTYFQNEAQLEKSRLLSDRFSAERPKGSFSTLEIQRTEQGDSAMYLCASSFKTSGGSEQYFGPGTRLTVT.

This chain connects TRBV12-3 or TRBV12-4 to TRBJ1-1; 9 nucleotides align to TRBD1. CDR3 length: 15 residues. J lost 3 bases, V lost 6 bases, and 8 bases had no gene match. The CDR3 region is CASSVTGGGHTEAFF. The CDR3, as DNA: TGTGCCAGCAGCGTGACAGGGGGAGGCCACACTGAAGCTTTCTTT.

The genes are TRBV25-1 and TRBJ1-1; weak D call: TRBD1 (6 bases). The germline CDR1 and CDR2 sequences are MGHDK and SYGVNS. This CDR3 contains 13 residues. The V and J ends lost 7 bases and 0 bases respectively, with 9 bases between them. CDR3 coding DNA: TGTGCCAGCATTCAGGGGCTGAACACTGAAGCTTTCTTT. Translated, it gives CASIQGLNTEAFF.

This sequence joins TRBV28 and TRBJ2-7; 9 nucleotides agree with TRBD1. The CDR3 contains 16 residues. V dropped 3 bases and J dropped 0; count of bases not matched to a gene: 6. Germline V gives CDR1 MDHEN, CDR2 SYDVKM. The CDR3 reads CASSLMTGGSSYEQYF. Here the CDR3 DNA reads TGTGCCAGCAGTTTGATGACAGGGGGTTCCTCCTACGAGCAGTACTTC.

The sample holds a few counts of this clonotype. This rearrangement joins TRBV5-1 to TRBJ1-6; D gene unclear. Germline lookup yields CDR1 SGHRS and CDR2 YFSETQ. Trimming removed 4 bases at V and 9 bases at J, with 17 bases between. There are 15 residues in the CDR3. The CDR3 DNA reads as TGCGCCAGCAGCAGGGCGGGCAGCGAGGGTTCACCCCTCCACTTT. This translates into CASSRAGSEGSPLHF.

V usage is TRBV19 and J usage is TRBJ2-4; D might be TRBD1 (5 bases). The CDR3 extends over 15 amino acids. Germline lookup yields CDR1 LNHDA and CDR2 SQIVND (reference sequence). Trimming pared 4 bases from V and 3 bases from J, leaving 13 bases between. CDR3 residues: CASSTTDTFKNIQYF. The CDR3 DNA sequence: TGTGCCAGTAGTACTACGGACACCTTCAAAAACATTCAGTACTTC.

This clonotype was counted ten times or more. The chain is built from TRBV25-1 and TRBJ1-6; 8 bases are shared with TRBD1. The CDR3 has 14 amino acids. From germline, CDR1 is MGHDK and CDR2 SYGVNS. Unmatched junction bases numbered 6, after V lost 8 bases and J lost 6 bases. CDR3 residues: CASFQGASNSPLHF. Here the CDR3 DNA reads TGTGCCAGCTTCCAGGGGGCGAGTAATTCACCCCTCCACTTT. Full variable domain (rest looked up from reference TRBV25-1 and TRBJ1-6): EADIYQTPRYLVIGTGKKITLECSQTMGHDKMYWYQQDPGMELHLIHYSYGVNSTEKGDLSSESTVSRIRTEHFPLTLESARPSHTSQYLCASFQGASNSPLHFGNGTRLTVT.

The sample holds many counts of this clonotype. The chain links TRBV10-3 to TRBJ2-6; 7 positions match TRBD2. The germline gives CDR1 ENHRY, CDR2 SYGVKD. The CDR3 is made up of 16 amino acids. CDR3 region: CAVGRAGDSGANVLTF. CDR3 nucleotides: TGTGCTGTAGGTAGGGCGGGAGACTCTGGGGCCAACGTCCTGACTTTC.

This clonotype was seen a handful of times. V gene TRBV28 combines with J gene TRBJ2-7, with TRBD2 identical over 8 bases. Per the germline V gene, CDR1 is MDHEN and CDR2 is SYDVKM. This CDR3 spans 14 amino acids. Unmatched junction bases numbered 9, after V lost 6 bases and J lost 5 bases. CDR3 DNA sequence: TGTGCCAGCAGCTCAGGAGCACTAGCGGACGAGCAGTACTTC. It encodes CASSSGALADEQYF.

Here the CDR3 reads CAISDPGETYGYTF. DNA for the CDR3: TGTGCCATCAGTGACCCAGGGGAAACCTATGGCTACACCTTC. This chain joins TRBV10-3 and TRBJ1-2, with D perhaps matching TRBD1 (6 bases). Germline values: CDR1 ENHRY, CDR2 SYGVKD. The germline V and J ends were trimmed by 3 bases and 4 bases, with 12 bases remaining between them. The CDR3 consists of 14 residues.

The chain uses TRBV15 and TRBJ1-2, with 8 bases that match TRBD1. In germline, CDR1 is LNHNV, CDR2 YYDKDF (reference sequence). The CDR3 has 15 residues. After removal of 7 bases from V and 7 bases from J, the junction contained 14 bases not matched to a gene. The CDR3, as DNA: TGTGCCACCATCCACGACAGGGGAGCGGAGAGTGGCTACACCTTC. Encoded protein: CATIHDRGAESGYTF.

This clonotype was detected a few times. The chain uses TRBV2 and TRBJ2-2, with D possibly TRBD2 on 6 matching bases. In germline, CDR1 is SNHLY, CDR2 FYNNEI. The germline V and J ends were trimmed by 5 bases and 0 bases, with 13 bases remaining between them. The CDR3 is 16 residues long. CDR3 region: CASSYDSGPNTGELFF. The CDR3 nucleotides are TGTGCCAGCAGTTACGATAGCGGACCGAACACCGGGGAGCTGTTTTTT.

The V call is TRBV20-1, the J call TRBJ2-5; TRBD2 matches at 9 bases. Germline V gene data show CDR1 as DFQATT and CDR2 as SNEGSKA (reference sequence). CDR3 size: 16 residues. Trimming cost V 0 bases and J 3 bases; bases outside gene matches: 8. CDR3 sequence (DNA): TGCAGTGCTAGAGATCTTGGCCTAGCGGGGAAAGAGACCCAGTACTTC. This gives the protein CSARDLGLAGKETQYF.

The table lists this clonotype with many counts. This chain uses TRBV25-1 with TRBJ1-2; D might be TRBD1 (6 bases). The CDR3 has 14 residues. Deletions cut 5 bases from V and 4 bases from J, with 14 bases between. CDR1 is MGHDK, CDR2 SYGVNS, per germline. CDR3 region: CASSPHRVGYGYTF. CDR3 in DNA: TGTGCCAGCAGTCCCCACAGGGTGGGCTATGGCTACACCTTC.